This T cell receptor (beta chain) was documented in a study of cytomegalovirus exposure and HLA in healthy donors. At the level of the study: The Caucasian-associated ancestry cluster held 65% to 85% of 350 to 450 genotyped donors.

Germline V lookup: CDR1 SGHRS, CDR2 YFSETQ. This CDR3 has 15 residues. V lost 3 bases and J 5 bases, leaving 15 bases between the germline ends. This PCR relied on a set of 60 Vbeta primers and 13 Jbeta primers. Using immunoSEQ multiplex PCR, the repertoire was profiled, and TCRdb retains in-frame clones only, with some absent. The sample includes about 130,000 clones, roughly 74% of them seen just once. Study-wide results and limits: Per published reports, the classifier diagnosed cytomegalovirus status with high specificity and sensitivity. Some segments of the V type, notably TRBV6-2 and TRBV6-3, were excluded as indistinguishable. The study found most TCR sequences rare, yet found some public TCRs in many donors.

With respect to this clone: What it binds is unknown.

The source of this sequence is a man aged 40-55 years in good health and CMV-seropositive. This chain joins TRBV5-1 and TRBJ1-5; tentative D call: TRBD1 (6 bases). Input material: PBMCs. The DNA for the CDR3 is TGCGCCAGCAGCTGGGGGCAGGGACGGGATCAGCCCCAGCATTTT. Residues: CASSWGQGRDQPQHF.